The next 15 T cell receptor beta chains were all read from a single sample in a study of T cells in severe cutaneous drug reactions. TCR subtype-specific primers in iRepertoire multiplex PCR prepared libraries for bulk and single-cell sequencing. TCRdb re-called the multiplex PCR reads and catalogs CDR3 proteins one per entry, DNA excluded. The sample table sets out 20,000 to 25,000 distinct CDR3 sequences. Carbamazepine had induced Stevens-Johnson syndrome or toxic epidermal necrolysis in the sequenced donors. The sample consisted of PBMCs. These receptors were obtained from a human donor with toxic epidermal necrolysis, a severe cutaneous drug reaction.

The chain is built from TRBV3-1 and TRBJ2-3. This CDR3 region has 14 residues. CDR1 is LGHDT, CDR2 YNNKEL, per germline (reference sequence). The CDR3 sequence is CASSQDTNTDTQYF.

The chain is built from TRBV6-6 and TRBJ1-5. Germline V CDR1 and CDR2: MNHNY, SVGAGI (reference sequence). The CDR3 has 16 amino acids. CDR3 sequence: CASRAEPTGPYQPQHF.

The V call is TRBV19, the J call TRBJ1-5. The CDR3 contains 17 residues. Germline V CDR1 and CDR2: LNHDA, SQIVND (reference sequence). CDR3 in amino acids: CASSGPNRGYSNQPQHF.

The chain links TRBV28 to TRBJ2-1; no DNA is available, so the TRBD2 call from TCRdb remains unchecked. Germline assignment: CDR1 MDHEN and CDR2 SYDVKM. The CDR3 covers 13 residues. CDR3 amino acids: CASTAVAPGEQFF.

The chain links TRBV20-1 to TRBJ2-1; TCRdb's assignment of TRBD2 cannot be checked, as there is no DNA. Germline CDR1 reads DFQATT; CDR2 reads SNEGSKA (reference sequence). This CDR3 has 15 amino acids. The CDR3 loop reads CSARVPSGRAGEQFF.

The rearrangement joins TRBV28 to TRBJ1-2; checking the TCRdb D call of TRBD1 is not possible without DNA. Germline loops: CDR1 MDHEN, CDR2 SYDVKM. This CDR3 spans 12 amino acids. The CDR3 is CASTVTGEGYTF.

CDR3 amino acids: CASSRSNWGETAYNEQFF. The chain is built from TRBV19 and TRBJ2-1. There are 18 residues in the CDR3. Germline-derived CDR1 and CDR2 are LNHDA and SQIVND (reference sequence).

The chain uses TRBV25-1 and TRBJ2-7; checking the TCRdb D call of TRBD2 is not possible without DNA. This CDR3 has 14 amino acids. In germline, CDR1 is MGHDK, CDR2 SYGVNS. Here the CDR3 reads CATGLAGGPGEQYF.

This chain connects TRBV29-1 to TRBJ2-7; the TCRdb D gene call, TRBD2, has no DNA to confirm it. The CDR3 extends over 13 amino acids. The germline V gene encodes CDR1 SQVTM and CDR2 ANQGSEA. The CDR3 protein is CSARLAGPYEQYF.

The genes are TRBV7-2 and TRBJ1-2; TCRdb calls TRBD1, which cannot be checked without DNA. The CDR3 is 14 residues long. Germline assignment: CDR1 SGHTA and CDR2 FQGNSA. CDR3 amino acids: CASSADRHLSGYTF.

The chain uses TRBV9 and TRBJ1-1; TCRdb proposes TRBD1, but this gene call is untestable without DNA. The CDR3 contains 11 residues. Per germline, CDR1 SGDLS and CDR2 YYNGEE. CDR3 residues: CASSGDREAFF.

V gene TRBV9 combines with J gene TRBJ2-1; TCRdb's assignment of TRBD2 cannot be checked, as there is no DNA. This CDR3 region has 15 residues. Germline loops: CDR1 SGDLS, CDR2 YYNGEE. The CDR3: CASSVRASSYNEQFF. Combining the CDR3 with reference TRBV9 and TRBJ2-1 gives the whole variable domain DSGVTQTPKHLITATGQRVTLRCSPRSGDLSVYWYQQSLDQGLQFLIQYYNGEERAKGNILERFSAQQFPDLHSELNLSSLELGDSALYFCASSVRASSYNEQFFGPGTRLTVL.

This rearrangement joins TRBV7-3 to TRBJ2-1. Germline-derived CDR1 and CDR2 are SGHTA and FQGTGA. The CDR3 runs to 13 residues. The CDR3 reads CASSSTLLNEQFF.

The chain links TRBV7-2 to TRBJ2-3. Germline V gene data show CDR1 as SGHTA and CDR2 as FQGNSA. The length of the CDR3 is 14 residues. CDR3 sequence: CASSWSLSTDTQYF.

The chain combines TRBV7-9 with TRBJ2-1; TCRdb returns TRBD1, unconfirmable since there is no DNA. The germline gives CDR1 SEHNR, CDR2 FQNEAQ (reference sequence). This CDR3 is 14 amino acids long. CDR3: CASSFQGTYNEQFF. The full variable domain, rest sourced from reference TRBV7-9 and TRBJ2-1, is DTGVSQNPRHKITKRGQNVTFRCDPISEHNRLYWYRQTLGQGPEFLTYFQNEAQLEKSRLLSDRFSAERPKGSFSTLEIQRTEQGDSAMYLCASSFQGTYNEQFFGPGTRLTVL.